These 9 T cell receptor beta chains were sequenced from one sample in a study of blood T cell repertoires in COVID-19. Method: immunoSEQ multiplex PCR; TCRdb's copy keeps in-frame clones and lacks some. The sample lists 65,000 or so clones, around 80% seen once, with roughly 10% in the top ten. The sample comprised peripheral blood. Every receptor here comes from a young man with COVID-19, enrolled during active disease.

The rearrangement uses TRBV19 and TRBJ1-5; maybe TRBD1 (6 bases). With 5 bases removed from V and 3 bases from J, the gap between germline ends came to 11 bases. This CDR3 is 14 amino acids long. From germline, CDR1 is LNHDA and CDR2 SQIVND (reference sequence). Written as DNA, the CDR3 is TGTGCCAGTAGTGTCGGACAGCTCAATCAGCCCCAGCATTTT. It specifies CASSVGQLNQPQHF.

This clone was observed once. The rearrangement joins TRBV19 to TRBJ1-2; weak D call: TRBD1 (6 bases). The V gene's germline CDR1 is LNHDA and CDR2 SQIVND (reference sequence). Trimming shortened V by 4 bases and J by 0 bases, and 12 bases separated the two germline ends. The CDR3 consists of 15 residues. CDR3 region: CASSTTRGSNYGYTF. CDR3 sequence (DNA): TGTGCCAGTAGTACCACCAGGGGCTCTAACTATGGCTACACCTTC.

Sample share makes this clone medium-sized. V is TRBV18 and J is TRBJ2-7, with TRBD2 matching 10 bases. In germline, CDR1 is KGHSH, CDR2 LQKENI. Losses at the gene ends were 0 bases for V and 6 bases for J; bases not matched to a gene: 2. The CDR3 has 14 residues. The CDR3 here is CASSPPSGRSEQYF. The CDR3, as DNA: TGTGCCAGCTCACCACCTAGCGGGAGGAGCGAGCAGTACTTC.

CDR3 residues: CASSLRTGGETQYF. In DNA, the CDR3 is TGTGCCAGCAGTCTGCGGACTGGCGGGGAGACCCAGTACTTC. The chain carries TRBV2 and TRBJ2-5; a possible D gene is TRBD2 (5 bases). The V end lost 5 bases, the J end lost 5 bases, and 15 bases lay between the germline ends. The length of the CDR3 is 14 residues. The germline V gene encodes CDR1 SNHLY and CDR2 FYNNEI.

J is TRBJ1-5 and V is TRBV24-1; D is perhaps TRBD1 (6 bases). The length of the CDR3 is 14 residues. Looked up from germline, CDR1 is KGHDR and CDR2 is SFDVKD. Trimming left V 1 base short and J 7 bases short, with 10 bases between. The CDR3 DNA sequence: TGTGCCACCAGTGATTTCGGGGGGGCGCAGCCCCAGCATTTT. This codes for CATSDFGGAQPQHF.

This chain connects TRBV25-1 to TRBJ1-3; unclear D gene. Germline loops: CDR1 MGHDK, CDR2 SYGVNS. This CDR3 region has 13 residues. V was shortened by 10 bases and J by 2 bases, with 12 bases between the two germline ends. The CDR3 sequence is CATCKSAGNTIYF. Here the CDR3 DNA reads TGTGCCACCTGTAAGAGCGCTGGAAACACCATATATTTT.

The V and J genes are TRBV27 and TRBJ2-3, with D possibly being TRBD1 (6 bases). Between the trimmed V and J ends, which lost 5 bases and 3 bases, there was a span of 15 bases. Germline V lookup: CDR1 MNHEY, CDR2 SMNVEV (reference sequence). There are 15 residues in the CDR3. CDR3 coding DNA: TGTGCCAGCAGTCCCTCTCTAGGGGGTACAGATACGCAGTATTTT. Its translation is CASSPSLGGTDTQYF.

The rearrangement uses TRBV12-1 and TRBJ2-7; the table's D call, TRBD2, has no DNA check behind it. TRBV12-1 counts as a pseudogene. There are 14 residues in the CDR3. This chain's CDR3 is CASSLGSGRYEQYF. The CDR3 bases are TGTGCCAGCAGCTTGGGCAGCGGGCGGTACGAGCAGTACTTC.

This chain's CDR3 is CASTLGLGNSPLHF. The CDR3 DNA sequence: TGTGCCAGCACCCTGGGACTCGGGAATTCACCCCTCCACTTT. The rearrangement uses TRBV14 and TRBJ1-6; possibly TRBD1 for D (5 bases). CDR1 is SGHDN, CDR2 FVKESK, per germline. V was pared by 7 bases and J by 7 bases, with 14 bases between. The CDR3 loop spans 14 amino acids.